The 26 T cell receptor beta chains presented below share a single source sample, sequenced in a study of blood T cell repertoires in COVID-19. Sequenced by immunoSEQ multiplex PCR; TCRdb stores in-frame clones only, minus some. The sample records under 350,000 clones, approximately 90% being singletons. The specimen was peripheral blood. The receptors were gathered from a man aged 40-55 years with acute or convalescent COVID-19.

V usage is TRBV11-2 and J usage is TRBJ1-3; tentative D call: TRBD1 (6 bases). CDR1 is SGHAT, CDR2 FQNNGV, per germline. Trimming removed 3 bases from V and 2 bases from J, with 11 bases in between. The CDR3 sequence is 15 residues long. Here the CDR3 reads CASSFTWDTGNTIYF. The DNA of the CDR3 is TGTGCCAGCAGCTTTACCTGGGACACTGGAAACACCATATATTTT.

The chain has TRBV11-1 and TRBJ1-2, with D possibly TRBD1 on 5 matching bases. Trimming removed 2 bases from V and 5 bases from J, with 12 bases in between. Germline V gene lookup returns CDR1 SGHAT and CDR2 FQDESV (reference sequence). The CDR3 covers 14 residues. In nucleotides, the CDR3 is TGTGCCAGCAGCTTACCTCACGGGGGTTATGGCTACACCTTC. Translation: CASSLPHGGYGYTF.

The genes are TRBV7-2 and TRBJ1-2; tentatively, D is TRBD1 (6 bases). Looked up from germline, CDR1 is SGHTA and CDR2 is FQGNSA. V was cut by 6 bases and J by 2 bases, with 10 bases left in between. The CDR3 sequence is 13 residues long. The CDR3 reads CASSAGVNYGYTF. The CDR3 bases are TGTGCCAGCAGTGCAGGGGTAAACTATGGCTACACCTTC.

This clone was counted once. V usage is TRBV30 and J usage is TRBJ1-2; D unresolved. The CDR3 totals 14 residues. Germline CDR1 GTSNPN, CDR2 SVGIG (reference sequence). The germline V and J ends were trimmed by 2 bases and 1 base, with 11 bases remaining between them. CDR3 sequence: CAWSNIRHNYGYTF. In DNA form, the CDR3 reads TGTGCCTGGAGTAACATACGACATAACTATGGCTACACCTTC.

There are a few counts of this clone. CDR3 residues: CAWSVQVNTEAFF. The CDR3 bases are TGTGCCTGGAGTGTACAGGTGAACACTGAAGCTTTCTTT. V and J are TRBV30 and TRBJ1-1, with D possibly TRBD1 on 5 matching bases. V lost 0 bases and J lost 0, with 5 bases in between. Germline CDR1 is GTSNPN and CDR2 is SVGIG (reference sequence). The CDR3 totals 13 residues.

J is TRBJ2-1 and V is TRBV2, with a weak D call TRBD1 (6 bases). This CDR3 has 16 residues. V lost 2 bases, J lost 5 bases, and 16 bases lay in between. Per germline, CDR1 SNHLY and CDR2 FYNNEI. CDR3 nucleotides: TGTGCCAGCAGTGAACCCTGGGACAAAACGGACAATGAGCAGTTCTTC. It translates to CASSEPWDKTDNEQFF.

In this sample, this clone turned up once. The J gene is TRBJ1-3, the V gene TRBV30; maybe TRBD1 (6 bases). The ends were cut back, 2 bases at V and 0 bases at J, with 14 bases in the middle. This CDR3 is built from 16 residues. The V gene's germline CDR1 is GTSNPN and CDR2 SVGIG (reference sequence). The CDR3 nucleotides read TGTGCCTGGAGTAGACTTGGACAGTTCTCTGGAAACACCATATATTTT. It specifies CAWSRLGQFSGNTIYF.

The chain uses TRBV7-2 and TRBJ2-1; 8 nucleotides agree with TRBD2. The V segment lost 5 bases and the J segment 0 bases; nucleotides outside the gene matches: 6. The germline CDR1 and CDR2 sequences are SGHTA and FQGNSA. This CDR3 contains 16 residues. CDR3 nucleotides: TGTGCCAGCAGCCCGCGGGGGGTTAGCTCCTACAATGAGCAGTTCTTC. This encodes CASSPRGVSSYNEQFF.

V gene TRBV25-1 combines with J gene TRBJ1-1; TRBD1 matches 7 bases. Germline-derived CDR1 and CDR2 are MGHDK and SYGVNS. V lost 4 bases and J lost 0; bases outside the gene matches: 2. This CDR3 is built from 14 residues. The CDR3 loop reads CASSVGQLNTEAFF. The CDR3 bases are TGTGCCAGCAGTGTGGGACAGCTGAACACTGAAGCTTTCTTT.

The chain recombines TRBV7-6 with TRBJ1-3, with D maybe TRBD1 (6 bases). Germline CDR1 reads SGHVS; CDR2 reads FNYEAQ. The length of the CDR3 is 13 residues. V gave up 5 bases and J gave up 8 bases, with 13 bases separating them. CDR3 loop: CASSLAGADTIYF. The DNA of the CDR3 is TGTGCCAGCAGCCTTGCAGGGGCGGACACCATATATTTT.

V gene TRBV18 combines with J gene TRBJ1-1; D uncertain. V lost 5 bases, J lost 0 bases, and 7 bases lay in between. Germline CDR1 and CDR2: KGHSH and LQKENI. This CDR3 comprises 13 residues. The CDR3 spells CASSSTLNTEAFF. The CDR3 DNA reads TGTGCCAGCTCAAGCACTCTGAACACTGAAGCTTTCTTT.

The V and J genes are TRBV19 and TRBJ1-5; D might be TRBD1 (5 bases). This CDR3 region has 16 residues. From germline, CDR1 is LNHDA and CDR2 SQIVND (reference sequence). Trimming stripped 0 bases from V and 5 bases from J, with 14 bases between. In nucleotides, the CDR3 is TGTGCCAGTAGTATAGATCAAGGGGTCGGCGATCAGCCCCAGCATTTT. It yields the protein CASSIDQGVGDQPQHF.

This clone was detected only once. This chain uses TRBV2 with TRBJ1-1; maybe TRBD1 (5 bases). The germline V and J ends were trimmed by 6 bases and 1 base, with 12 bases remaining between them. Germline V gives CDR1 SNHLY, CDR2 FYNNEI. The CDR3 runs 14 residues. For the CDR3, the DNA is TGTGCCAGCAGCCCACAGGTAGCGAACACTGAAGCTTTCTTT. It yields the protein CASSPQVANTEAFF. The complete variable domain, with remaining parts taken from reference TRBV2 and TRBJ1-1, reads EPEVTQTPSHQVTQMGQEVILRCVPISNHLYFYWYRQILGQKVEFLVSFYNNEISEKSEIFDDQFSVERPDGSNFTLKIRSTKLEDSAMYFCASSPQVANTEAFFGQGTRLTVV.

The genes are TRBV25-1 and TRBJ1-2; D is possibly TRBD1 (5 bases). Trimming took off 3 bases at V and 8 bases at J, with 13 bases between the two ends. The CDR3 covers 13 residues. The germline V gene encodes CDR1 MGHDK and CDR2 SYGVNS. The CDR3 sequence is CASSERDAGGYTF. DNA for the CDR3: TGTGCCAGCAGTGAGCGGGACGCGGGGGGCTACACCTTC.

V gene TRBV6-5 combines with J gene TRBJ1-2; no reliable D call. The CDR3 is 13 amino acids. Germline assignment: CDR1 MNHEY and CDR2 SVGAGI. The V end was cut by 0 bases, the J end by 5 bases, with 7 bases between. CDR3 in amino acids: CASSYSSRYGYTF. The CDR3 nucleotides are TGTGCCAGCAGTTACTCGTCGCGTTATGGCTACACCTTC.

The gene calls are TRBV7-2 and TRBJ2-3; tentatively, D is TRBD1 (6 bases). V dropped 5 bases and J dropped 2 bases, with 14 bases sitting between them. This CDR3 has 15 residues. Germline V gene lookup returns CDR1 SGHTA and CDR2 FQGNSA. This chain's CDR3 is CASSPQTGPTDTQYF. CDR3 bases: TGTGCCAGCAGCCCTCAGACAGGTCCCACAGATACGCAGTATTTT. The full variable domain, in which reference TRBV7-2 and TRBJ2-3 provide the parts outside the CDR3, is GAGVSQSPSNKVTEKGKDVELRCDPISGHTALYWYRQSLGQGLEFLIYFQGNSAPDKSGLPSDRFSAERTGGSVSTLTIQRTQQEDSAVYLCASSPQTGPTDTQYFGPGTRLTVL.

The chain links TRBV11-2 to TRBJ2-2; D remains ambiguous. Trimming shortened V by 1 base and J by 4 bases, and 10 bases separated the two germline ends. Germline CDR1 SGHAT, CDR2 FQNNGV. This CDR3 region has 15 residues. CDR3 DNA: TGTGCCAGCAGCTTAGCCACCCCAGTCACCGGGGAGCTGTTTTTT. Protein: CASSLATPVTGELFF.

CDR3: CASSARGTQNTEAFF. The CDR3 nucleotides are TGTGCCAGCAGCGCCCGCGGGACTCAGAACACTGAAGCTTTCTTT. The chain has TRBV11-2 and TRBJ1-1, with D tentatively TRBD1 (5 bases). Germline V gives CDR1 SGHAT, CDR2 FQNNGV. Trimming removed 5 bases at V and 1 base at J, with 14 bases between. The CDR3 totals 15 residues.

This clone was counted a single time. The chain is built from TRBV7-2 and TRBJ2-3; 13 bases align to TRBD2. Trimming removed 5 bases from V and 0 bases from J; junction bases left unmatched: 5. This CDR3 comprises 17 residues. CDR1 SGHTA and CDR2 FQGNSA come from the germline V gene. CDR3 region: CASSPGLAGQSTDTQYF. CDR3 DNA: TGTGCCAGCAGCCCGGGACTAGCGGGGCAAAGCACAGATACGCAGTATTTT.

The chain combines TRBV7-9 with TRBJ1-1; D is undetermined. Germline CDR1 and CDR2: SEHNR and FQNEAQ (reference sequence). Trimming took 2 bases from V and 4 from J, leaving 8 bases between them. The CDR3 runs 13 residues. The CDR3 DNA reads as TGTGCCAGCAGCTTATACGAGGGCACTGAAGCTTTCTTT. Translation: CASSLYEGTEAFF.

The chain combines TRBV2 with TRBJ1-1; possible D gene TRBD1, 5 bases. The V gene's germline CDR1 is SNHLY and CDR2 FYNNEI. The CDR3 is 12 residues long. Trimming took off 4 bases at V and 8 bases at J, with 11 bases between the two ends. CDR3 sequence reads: CASSGRAREAFF. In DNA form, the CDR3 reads TGTGCCAGCAGTGGCAGGGCCCGAGAAGCTTTCTTT.

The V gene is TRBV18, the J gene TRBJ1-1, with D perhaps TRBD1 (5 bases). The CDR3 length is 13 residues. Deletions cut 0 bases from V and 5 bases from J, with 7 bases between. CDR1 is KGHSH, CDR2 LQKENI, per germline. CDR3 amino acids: CASSPPGLTEAFF. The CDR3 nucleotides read TGTGCCAGCTCACCACCGGGGCTGACTGAAGCTTTCTTT. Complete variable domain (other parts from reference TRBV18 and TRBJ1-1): NAGVMQNPRHLVRRRGQEARLRCSPMKGHSHVYWYRQLPEEGLKFMVYLQKENIIDESGMPKERFSAEFPKEGPSILRIQQVVRGDSAAYFCASSPPGLTEAFFGQGTRLTVV.

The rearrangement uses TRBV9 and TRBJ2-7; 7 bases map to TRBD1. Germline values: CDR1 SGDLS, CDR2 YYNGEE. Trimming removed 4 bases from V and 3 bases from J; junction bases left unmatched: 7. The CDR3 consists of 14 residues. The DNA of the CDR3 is TGTGCCAGCAGCTTTGGGACAGCACACTACGAGCAGTACTTC. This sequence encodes CASSFGTAHYEQYF. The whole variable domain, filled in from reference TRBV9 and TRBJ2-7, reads DSGVTQTPKHLITATGQRVTLRCSPRSGDLSVYWYQQSLDQGLQFLIQYYNGEERAKGNILERFSAQQFPDLHSELNLSSLELGDSALYFCASSFGTAHYEQYFGPGTRLTVT.

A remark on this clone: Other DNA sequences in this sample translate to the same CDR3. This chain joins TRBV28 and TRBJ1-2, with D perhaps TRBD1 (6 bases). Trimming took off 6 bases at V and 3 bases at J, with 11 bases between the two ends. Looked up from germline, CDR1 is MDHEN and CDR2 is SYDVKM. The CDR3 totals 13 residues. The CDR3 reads CASSPRGDYGYTF. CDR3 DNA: TGTGCCAGCAGCCCCAGGGGTGACTATGGCTACACCTTC.

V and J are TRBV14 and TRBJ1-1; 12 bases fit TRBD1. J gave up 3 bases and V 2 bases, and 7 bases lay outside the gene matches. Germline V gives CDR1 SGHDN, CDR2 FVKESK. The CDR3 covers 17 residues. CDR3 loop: CASSQSGQGARYTEAFF. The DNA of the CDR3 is TGTGCCAGCAGCCAATCGGGACAGGGGGCAAGATACACTGAAGCTTTCTTT.

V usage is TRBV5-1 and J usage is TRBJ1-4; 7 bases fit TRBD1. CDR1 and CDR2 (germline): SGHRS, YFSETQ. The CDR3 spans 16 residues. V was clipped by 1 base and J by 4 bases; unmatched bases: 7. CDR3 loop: CASSLTRQGSNEKLFF. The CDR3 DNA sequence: TGCGCCAGCAGCTTGACTCGACAGGGCAGTAATGAAAAACTGTTTTTT.